This is a list of T cell receptor beta chains from one sample in a study of T cells in Graves' hyperthyroidism and ophthalmopathy. From the multiplex PCR reads, TCRdb called clonotypes with MiXCR, one entry per CDR3 protein. This table has roughly 350,000 distinct CDR3 sequences, approximately 15% appearing once. Sequenced: blood. These receptors all stem from a woman aged 30 to 39 with Graves' hyperthyroidism. CDR3s include the opening cysteine and the closing phenylalanine or tryptophan. The D gene is left open where the match is weak. Expanded clones are given a class, and other clones once, few, many or no size at all.

v_gene	abundance	j_gene	d_gene	CDR3aa	CDR3nt
TRBV24-1	many	TRBJ2-7	TRBD1	CATSPSGQAYEQYF	TGTGCCACCAGTCCCTCGGGACAGGCATACGAGCAGTACTTC
TRBV2	many	TRBJ2-3	TRBD2	CASSRLNKRGYTDTQYF	TGTGCCAGCAGTCGATTGAATAAGCGGGGCTACACAGATACGCAGTATTTT
TRBV5-4	-	TRBJ2-5	TRBD1	CASSPGTGKETQYF	TGTGCCAGCAGCCCGGGGACAGGGAAAGAGACCCAGTACTTC
TRBV4-1	few	TRBJ2-7	TRBD2	CASSPPSSGSYEQYF	TGCGCCAGCAGCCCCCCCAGTAGCGGGTCCTACGAGCAGTACTTC
TRBV25-1	many	TRBJ2-7	-	CASRNPARTKRNEQYF	TGTGCCAGCAGAAACCCGGCTAGGACTAAGAGGAACGAGCAGTACTTC
TRBV28	-	TRBJ2-1	TRBD2	CASSSSSGDQFF	TGTGCCAGCAGTTCCTCTAGCGGCGACCAGTTCTTC
TRBV20-1	many	TRBJ2-3	TRBD2	CSAPRGGSVPDTQYF	TGCAGTGCCCCCCGGGGCGGGAGTGTCCCAGATACGCAGTATTTT
TRBV20-1	many	TRBJ1-5	TRBD1	CSARAAAQGIQPQHF	TGCAGTGCTAGAGCCGCGGCACAGGGGATTCAGCCCCAGCATTTT
TRBV5-1	few	TRBJ1-3	-	CASSLAGWSSGNTIYF	TGCGCCAGCAGCTTGGCTGGGTGGAGCTCTGGAAACACCATATATTTT
TRBV6-2/TRBV6-3	many	TRBJ2-3	-	CASSWTTDTQYF	TGTGCCAGCAGCTGGACCACAGATACGCAGTATTTT
TRBV12-3/TRBV12-4	many	TRBJ2-1	-	CASSPWGNEQFF	TGTGCCAGCAGCCCCTGGGGCAATGAGCAGTTCTTC
TRBV7-9	many	TRBJ1-1	-	CASSLESGSEAFF	TGTGCCAGCAGCTTAGAATCCGGGTCTGAAGCTTTCTTT
TRBV20-1	-	TRBJ1-2	TRBD1	CSAPLSQTGGYYGYTF	TGCAGTGCTCCCCTGTCCCAAACAGGGGGCTACTATGGCTACACCTTC
TRBV7-9	many	TRBJ2-7	-	CASSWRVGLDSYEQYF	TGTGCCAGCAGCTGGCGGGTGGGCCTAGACTCCTACGAGCAGTACTTC
TRBV14	-	TRBJ2-3	-	CASSPRLPPDTQYF	TGTGCCAGCAGCCCTCGTCTCCCCCCAGATACGCAGTATTTT
TRBV5-4	-	TRBJ2-5	TRBD2	CASSPPGTRKETQYF	TGTGCCAGCAGTCCCCCCGGGACTAGAAAAGAGACCCAGTACTTC
TRBV6-2/TRBV6-3	few	TRBJ2-2	-	CASNYSLAVRNTGELFF	TGTGCCAGCAATTACAGCTTAGCGGTTCGGAACACCGGGGAGCTGTTTTTT
TRBV6-1	many	TRBJ2-1	TRBD1	CASSARGPTYNEQFF	TGTGCCAGCAGTGCCAGGGGGCCGACCTACAATGAGCAGTTCTTC
TRBV10-1	many	TRBJ2-3	TRBD1	CASRGTGVFLATDTQYF	TGCGCCAGCAGGGGGACAGGGGTATTTTTGGCGACAGATACGCAGTATTTT
TRBV11-2	many	TRBJ2-7	-	CASSPGTLYEQYF	TGTGCCAGCAGCCCGGGTACCCTCTACGAGCAGTACTTC
TRBV4-1	few	TRBJ2-7	-	CASSQEGLYEQYF	TGCGCCAGCAGCCAAGAGGGTCTGTACGAGCAGTACTTC
TRBV28	many	TRBJ2-7	-	CASSFANKGYEQYF	TGTGCCAGCAGTTTCGCTAACAAGGGTTACGAGCAGTACTTC